This TCR beta chain was captured by sequencing in a study of T cell changes during pregnancy in multiple sclerosis. The sample holds a few counts of this clone. Here immunoSEQ multiplex PCR was the method, and the copy in TCRdb shows in-frame clones only, minus some. The table includes about 69,000 clones, roughly nine tenths detected once. Sequencing used CD4+ T cells from peripheral blood mononuclear cells, obtained in the third trimester of pregnancy. The origin of this receptor is a female donor in good health, enrolled as a control in a pregnancy study.

The CDR3 is CAWRSGQTNNSPLHF. The CDR3 coding sequence is TGTGCCTGGAGATCGGGACAGACGAATAATTCACCCCTCCACTTT. The chain joins TRBV30 to TRBJ1-6; 7 positions match TRBD1. Germline V CDR1 and CDR2: GTSNPN, SVGIG (reference sequence). This CDR3 is built from 15 residues. The V and J ends lost 3 bases and 5 bases, in that order; junction bases with no gene match: 7.